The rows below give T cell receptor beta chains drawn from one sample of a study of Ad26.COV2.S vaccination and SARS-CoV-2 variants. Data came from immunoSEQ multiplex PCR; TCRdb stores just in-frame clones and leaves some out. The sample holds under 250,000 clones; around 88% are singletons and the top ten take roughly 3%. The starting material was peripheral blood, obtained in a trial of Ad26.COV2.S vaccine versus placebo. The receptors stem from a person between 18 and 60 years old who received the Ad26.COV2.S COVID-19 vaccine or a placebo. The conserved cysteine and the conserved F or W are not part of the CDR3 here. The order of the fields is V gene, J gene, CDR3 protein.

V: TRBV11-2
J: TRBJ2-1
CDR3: ASSLGSYNEQF

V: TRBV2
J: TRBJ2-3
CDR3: ASSEERGASDTQY

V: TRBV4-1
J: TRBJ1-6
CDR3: ASSRADTDSPLH

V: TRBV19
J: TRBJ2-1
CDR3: ASRGLQIAGGLYNEQF

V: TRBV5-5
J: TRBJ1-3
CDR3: ASSLITAGNTIY

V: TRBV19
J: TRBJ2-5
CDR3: ASSTLQGQETQY

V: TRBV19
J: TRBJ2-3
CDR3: ASSLGQGSTDTQY

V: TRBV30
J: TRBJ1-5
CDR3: AWSVKVNQPQH

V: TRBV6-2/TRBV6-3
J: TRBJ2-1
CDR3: ASSYSKGGPRYNEQF

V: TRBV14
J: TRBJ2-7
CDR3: ASSVDRGLTYEQY

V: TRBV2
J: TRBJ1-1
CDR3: ASRETSEEAF

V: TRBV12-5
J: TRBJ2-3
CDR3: ASGLAPKPLAGGTDTQY

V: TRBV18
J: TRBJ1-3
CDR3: ASSPPGPYSGNTIY

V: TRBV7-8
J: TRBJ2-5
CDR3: ASSLRGRQETQY

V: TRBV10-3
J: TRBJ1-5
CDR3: AISTGLGPQH

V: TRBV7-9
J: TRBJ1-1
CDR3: ASSLRPTEAF

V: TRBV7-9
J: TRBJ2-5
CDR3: ASSFPAGGKVY

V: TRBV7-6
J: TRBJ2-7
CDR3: ASSSFRGYEQY

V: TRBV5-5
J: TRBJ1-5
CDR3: ASSPRTESNQPQH

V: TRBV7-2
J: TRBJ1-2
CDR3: ASSPDSYGYT

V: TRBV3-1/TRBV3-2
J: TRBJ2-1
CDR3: ASSHLELLSSYNEQF

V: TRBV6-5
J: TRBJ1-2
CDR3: ASSFSDSPYGYT

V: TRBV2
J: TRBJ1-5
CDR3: ASRASRTEGVQPQH

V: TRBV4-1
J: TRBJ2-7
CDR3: ASSTTGHSYEQY